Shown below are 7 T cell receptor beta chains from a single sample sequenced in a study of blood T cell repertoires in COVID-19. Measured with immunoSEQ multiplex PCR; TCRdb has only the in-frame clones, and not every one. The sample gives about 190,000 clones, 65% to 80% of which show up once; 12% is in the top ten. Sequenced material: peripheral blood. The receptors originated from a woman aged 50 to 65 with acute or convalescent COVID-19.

In nucleotides, the CDR3 is TGTGCCAGCAGTCCTAGCCGGGGAAAGACCCAGTACTTC. Its protein is CASSPSRGKTQYF. V is TRBV7-2 and J is TRBJ2-5, with D possibly being TRBD2 (5 bases). Germline V lookup: CDR1 SGHTA, CDR2 FQGNSA. The ends were cut back, 6 bases at V and 6 bases at J, with 14 bases in the middle. This CDR3 is built from 13 residues.

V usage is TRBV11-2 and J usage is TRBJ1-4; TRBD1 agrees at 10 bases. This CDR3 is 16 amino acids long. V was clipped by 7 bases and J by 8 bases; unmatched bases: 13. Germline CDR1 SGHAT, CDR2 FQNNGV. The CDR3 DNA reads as TGTGCCAGCATCCTCTCTTTGGGACAGGGGAGGGAAAAACTGTTTTTT. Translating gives CASILSLGQGREKLFF.

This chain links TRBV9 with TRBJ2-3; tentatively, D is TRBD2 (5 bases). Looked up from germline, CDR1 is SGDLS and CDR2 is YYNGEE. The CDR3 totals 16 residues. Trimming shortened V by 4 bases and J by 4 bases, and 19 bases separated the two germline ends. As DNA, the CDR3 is TGTGCCAGCAGCCCTACGGTTACCCGGGGTTCAGATACGCAGTATTTT. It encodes CASSPTVTRGSDTQYF.

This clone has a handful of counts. The DNA for the CDR3 is TGTGCCATCAGTGAGGGGCAGGGGATCACAGATACGCAGTATTTT. Protein product: CAISEGQGITDTQYF. The chain uses TRBV10-3 and TRBJ2-3; maybe TRBD1 (6 bases). The CDR3 consists of 15 residues. CDR1 is ENHRY, CDR2 SYGVKD, per germline. V dropped 2 bases and J dropped 2 bases, with 11 bases sitting between them.

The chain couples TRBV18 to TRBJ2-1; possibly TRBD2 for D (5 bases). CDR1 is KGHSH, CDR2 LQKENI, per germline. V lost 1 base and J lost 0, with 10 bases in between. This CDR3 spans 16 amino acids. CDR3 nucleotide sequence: TGTGCCAGCTCACCACAGGACTCAAGCTCCTACAATGAGCAGTTCTTC. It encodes CASSPQDSSSYNEQFF.

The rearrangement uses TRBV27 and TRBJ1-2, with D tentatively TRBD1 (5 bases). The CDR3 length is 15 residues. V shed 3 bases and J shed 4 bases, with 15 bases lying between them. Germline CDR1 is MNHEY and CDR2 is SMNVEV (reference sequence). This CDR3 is CASSLYPGGAYGYTF. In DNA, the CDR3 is TGTGCCAGCAGTTTGTACCCGGGAGGGGCCTATGGCTACACCTTC.

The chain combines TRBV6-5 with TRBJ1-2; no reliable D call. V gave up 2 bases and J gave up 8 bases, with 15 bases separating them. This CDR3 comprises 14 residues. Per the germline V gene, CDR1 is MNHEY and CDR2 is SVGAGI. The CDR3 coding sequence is TGTGCCAGCAGTTACGGTGGCTCGTCGCGGGGCTACACCTTC. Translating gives CASSYGGSSRGYTF.